These T cell receptor beta chains were read from a single sample in a study of T cells after yellow fever vaccination. TCRdb re-derived calls from the 5' RACE reads in MiXCR, one entry per CDR3 protein. Of approximately 110,000 distinct CDR3 sequences in the sample, under 9% were seen once. The source material was CD8+ T cells sorted from PBMCs, sampled 45 days after the yellow fever booster vaccination. The origin of the receptors is a man aged 30 to 39 who received the YFV17D yellow fever vaccine. CDR3s include the opening cysteine and the closing phenylalanine or tryptophan. D genes are given only for firm matches. Part of the rows lack a size; the others show once, few, many or a class for expanded clones.

TRBJ2-7	many	TRBV11-3	.	CASSIGSAGEQYF	TGTGCCAGCAGCATCGGTTCCGCTGGCGAGCAGTACTTC
TRBJ2-5	many	TRBV29-1	.	CSAERQETQYF	TGCAGCGCAGAACGCCAAGAGACCCAGTACTTC
TRBJ2-7	many	TRBV5-1	.	CASSEVSASAYEQYF	TGCGCCAGCAGCGAAGTGAGCGCTTCGGCTTACGAGCAGTACTTC
TRBJ2-7	.	TRBV29-1	.	CSVVGRAGYEQYF	TGCAGCGTTGTGGGCAGGGCCGGCTACGAGCAGTACTTC
TRBJ1-1	.	TRBV5-6	.	CASINRWGLERKTEAFF	TGTGCCAGCATCAACCGGTGGGGTTTGGAGAGGAAGACTGAAGCTTTCTTT
TRBJ2-7	.	TRBV7-9	.	CASSPHAGIFSYEQYF	TGTGCCAGCAGCCCCCACGCAGGGATCTTCTCCTACGAGCAGTACTTC
TRBJ2-7	few	TRBV4-3	.	CASSQGPSSEPYEQYF	TGCGCCAGCAGCCAAGGACCTTCTAGCGAGCCCTACGAGCAGTACTTC
TRBJ2-7	many	TRBV4-3	.	CASSQNLGGSYEQYF	TGCGCCAGCAGCCAAAACCTGGGCGGCTCCTACGAGCAGTACTTC
TRBJ2-4	many	TRBV29-1	.	CSFTVTKNIQYF	TGCAGCTTTACGGTGACCAAAAACATTCAGTACTTC
TRBJ2-1	few	TRBV27	TRBD1	CASSLGQGIDEQFF	TGTGCCAGCAGCCTCGGACAGGGAATCGATGAGCAGTTCTTC
TRBJ2-1	many	TRBV7-6	TRBD2	CASSPNPTSGSSNEQFF	TGTGCCAGCAGCCCAAACCCGACTAGCGGGAGTTCCAATGAGCAGTTCTTC
TRBJ2-5	many	TRBV7-9	TRBD1	CASRQGNLQETQYF	TGTGCCAGCCGACAGGGGAACTTGCAAGAGACCCAGTACTTC
TRBJ2-1	many	TRBV11-2	TRBD2	CASSAGTSGKRYNEQFF	TGTGCCAGCAGCGCCGGGACTAGCGGGAAGAGGTACAATGAGCAGTTCTTC
TRBJ2-1	many	TRBV20-1	TRBD2	CSARAPLAGGPNEQFF	TGCAGTGCTAGAGCCCCACTAGCGGGAGGACCCAATGAGCAGTTCTTC
TRBJ2-5	many	TRBV25-1	TRBD1	CASTWDREAETQYF	TGTGCCAGCACCTGGGACAGGGAGGCGGAGACCCAGTACTTC
TRBJ2-7	.	TRBV6-5	.	CASSLLTGTYEQYF	TGTGCCAGCAGTTTACTGACAGGAACCTACGAGCAGTACTTC
TRBJ2-7	many	TRBV5-1	.	CASSSTGQRYEQYF	TGCGCCAGCAGCTCCACCGGGCAGCGGTACGAGCAGTACTTC
TRBJ2-3	many	TRBV7-8	.	CASSNPLGPFEADTQYF	TGTGCCAGCAGCAACCCGCTCGGACCCTTCGAAGCGGATACGCAGTATTTT
TRBJ1-3	.	TRBV5-1	TRBD1	CASSAGQASGNTIYF	TGCGCCAGCAGCGCGGGACAGGCCTCTGGAAACACCATATATTTT
TRBJ1-2	many	TRBV6-5	.	CASSYGGESDYTF	TGTGCCAGCAGTTACGGGGGTGAATCGGACTACACCTTC
TRBJ2-3	few	TRBV6-5	TRBD2	CASSYSPSGRGVGTDTQYF	TGTGCCAGCAGTTACTCCCCTAGCGGGAGGGGGGTCGGCACAGATACGCAGTATTTT
TRBJ2-7	many	TRBV20-1	TRBD2	CSAQSGTSGSYEQYF	TGCAGTGCTCAATCCGGGACTAGCGGTTCCTACGAGCAGTACTTC
TRBJ2-1	many	TRBV3-1	.	CASSQAWAQQFF	TGTGCCAGCAGCCAAGCCTGGGCGCAGCAGTTCTTC
TRBJ1-1	many	TRBV11-2	.	CASSFYPNTEAFF	TGTGCCAGCAGCTTTTATCCCAACACTGAAGCTTTCTTT